This T cell receptor (beta chain) was captured in a study of cytomegalovirus exposure and HLA in healthy donors. For the study at large: Genotyping showed around four fifths of roughly 390 donors falling in the Caucasian-associated ancestry cluster.

This clone was found a few times. The target antigen is unknown. 60 Vbeta and 13 Jbeta primers were used in PCR. Measured with immunoSEQ multiplex PCR; TCRdb has only the in-frame clones, and not every one. The sample records 170,000 or so clones, 65% to 80% being singletons. Study-wide points: In all likelihood, a cluster of highly shared sequence variants was a sequencing artifact. An analysis done earlier found most TCR beta V segments productive about 87% or about 30% of the time. Most of the CMV-associated TCR beta chains (in a later analysis) appeared to be HLA-restricted.

Sample: PBMCs. The sequence was collected from a woman aged 25 to 39 in good health and CMV-seronegative.

The CDR3 reads CASSDRGRAYGYTF. CDR3 nucleotides: TGTGCCAGCAGTGACCGAGGCAGGGCCTATGGCTACACCTTC. The V call is TRBV2, the J call TRBJ1-2; weak D call: TRBD1 (5 bases). Germline V gene sequence: CDR1 SNHLY, CDR2 FYNNEI. Trimming left V 3 bases short and J 4 bases short, with 12 bases between. The CDR3 runs to 14 residues.